The next 9 T cell receptor beta chains were all read from a single sample in a study of T cell responses to AZD1222 COVID-19 vaccine. The data were produced by immunoSEQ multiplex PCR, yet TCRdb's version contains in-frame clones alone and is incomplete. The sample records under 95,000 clones, 70% to 90% being singletons. Material: peripheral blood, obtained 28 days after the second AZD1222 dose. The receptors were sampled from an adult who received the AZD1222 COVID-19 vaccine.

V is TRBV5-1 and J is TRBJ2-1, with 7 bases fitting TRBD1. Trimming at V came to 0 bases and at J to 3 bases, leaving 6 bases not matched to a gene. The CDR3 is made up of 16 amino acids. Looked up from germline, CDR1 is SGHRS and CDR2 is YFSETQ. CDR3 coding DNA: TGCGCCAGCAGCTTGGAAGTCAGGGGGTTCTACAATGAGCAGTTCTTC. Translating it yields CASSLEVRGFYNEQFF.

This clone showed up just a few times. This rearrangement joins TRBV5-8 to TRBJ1-2; D remains ambiguous. The germline V gene encodes CDR1 SGHTS and CDR2 YDEGEE. Trimming removed 7 bases from V and 0 bases from J, with 16 bases in between. CDR3 length: 15 amino acids. The CDR3: CASVLRQPANYGYTF. DNA for the CDR3: TGTGCCAGCGTCCTGCGACAACCAGCTAACTATGGCTACACCTTC. Combining the CDR3 with reference TRBV5-8 and TRBJ1-2 gives the whole variable domain EAGVTQSPTHLIKTRGQQATLRCSPISGHTSVYWYQQALGLGLQFLLWYDEGEERNRGNFPPRFSGRQFPNYSSELNVNALELEDSALYLCASVLRQPANYGYTFGSGTRLTVV.

This chain links TRBV2 with TRBJ2-7; weak D call: TRBD2 (7 bases). Trimming removed 0 bases from V and 3 bases from J, with 15 bases in between. CDR3 length: 16 residues. From germline, CDR1 is SNHLY and CDR2 FYNNEI. CDR3 nucleotide sequence: TGTGCCAGCAGTGAAGCGCCGGCGGGGGCCATCTACGAGCAGTACTTC. Its protein is CASSEAPAGAIYEQYF.

The chain uses TRBV9 and TRBJ2-7; TRBD1 or TRBD2 may be the D gene (6 bases each). Germline V lookup: CDR1 SGDLS, CDR2 YYNGEE. The germline V and J ends were trimmed by 0 bases and 4 bases, with 14 bases remaining between them. CDR3 length: 15 amino acids. The CDR3 here is CASSVGGGGMYEQYF. The CDR3 region has the DNA TGTGCCAGCAGCGTAGGAGGAGGGGGGATGTACGAGCAGTACTTC.

The rearrangement links TRBV5-1 to TRBJ2-4, with no clear D. The CDR3 sequence is 17 residues long. V lost 7 bases and J lost 0, with 20 bases in between. Germline loops: CDR1 SGHRS, CDR2 YFSETQ. The CDR3 here is CASPHRRSVLAKNIQYF. Written as DNA, the CDR3 is TGCGCCAGCCCGCACCGGCGGAGCGTTCTAGCCAAAAACATTCAGTACTTC. The whole variable domain, filled in from reference TRBV5-1 and TRBJ2-4, reads KAGVTQTPRYLIKTRGQQVTLSCSPISGHRSVSWYQQTPGQGLQFLFEYFSETQRNKGNFPGRFSGRQFSNSRSEMNVSTLELGDSALYLCASPHRRSVLAKNIQYFGAGTRLSVL.

The chain carries TRBV6-5 and TRBJ2-7; tentative D call: TRBD1 (7 bases). Germline V gene sequence: CDR1 MNHEY, CDR2 SVGAGI. V gave up 5 bases and J gave up 7 bases, with 18 bases separating them. The CDR3 is 14 amino acids. As DNA, the CDR3 is TGTGCCAGCAGTCCTAGCTTTTCAGGGGGGGAGCAGTACTTC. The encoded protein is CASSPSFSGGEQYF.

The gene calls are TRBV14 and TRBJ1-4; D perhaps matches TRBD1 (5 bases). Trimming left V 1 base short and J 8 bases short, with 14 bases between. Looked up from germline, CDR1 is SGHDN and CDR2 is FVKESK. This CDR3 is 15 amino acids long. In DNA, the CDR3 is TGTGCCAGCAGCCAAGCGGCCGGGGGTTGGGAAAAACTGTTTTTT. Translating gives CASSQAAGGWEKLFF.

This rearrangement joins TRBV5-1 to TRBJ1-2, with 8 nucleotides matching TRBD1. CDR3 size: 16 residues. In germline, CDR1 is SGHRS, CDR2 YFSETQ. The V and J ends lost 2 bases and 3 bases, in that order; junction bases with no gene match: 9. The CDR3 is CASSLDRGGSDYGYTF. CDR3 DNA sequence: TGCGCCAGCAGCTTAGACAGGGGTGGGAGTGACTATGGCTACACCTTC.

The rearrangement links TRBV3-1 (or the pseudogene TRBV3-2) to TRBJ2-1, with 11 bases lining up with TRBD1. V was clipped by 5 bases and J by 0 bases; unmatched bases: 9. Germline loops: CDR1 LGHDT, CDR2 YNNKEL (reference sequence). CDR3 size: 18 residues. The CDR3 coding sequence is TGTGCCAGCAGCGCGGACAGGGGGCCCCTTGGCTCCTACAATGAGCAGTTCTTC. It encodes CASSADRGPLGSYNEQFF.